Shown below are 20 T cell receptor beta chains from a single sample sequenced in a study of T cell responses to AZD1222 COVID-19 vaccine. Sequencing used immunoSEQ multiplex PCR; TCRdb keeps in-frame clones, though not all of them. The table has over 8,000 clones, approximately 88% seen once; the top ten hold roughly 7.2%. The sequenced sample was peripheral blood, obtained 28 days after the second AZD1222 dose. Source of these receptors: an adult who received the AZD1222 COVID-19 vaccine.

V and J are TRBV30 and TRBJ1-1; D possibly corresponds to TRBD1 (6 bases). The germline gives CDR1 GTSNPN, CDR2 SVGIG (reference sequence). The V gene lost 0 bases and the J gene lost 3 bases, with 17 bases spanning the gap. This CDR3 is built from 16 residues. CDR3 protein: CAWSVLGQNTYTEAFF. The DNA for the CDR3 is TGTGCCTGGAGTGTTCTAGGACAGAATACTTACACTGAAGCTTTCTTT.

The chain employs TRBV7-2 and TRBJ2-5; 11 bases align to TRBD1. CDR1 is SGHTA, CDR2 FQGNSA, per germline. Trimming removed 5 bases from V and 4 bases from J; junction bases left unmatched: 9. The CDR3 contains 16 residues. The CDR3 reads CASSPRTGGEGETQYF. The CDR3 DNA follows: TGTGCCAGCAGCCCCCGGACAGGGGGCGAGGGAGAGACCCAGTACTTC.

This clone was detected only a few times. CDR3 nucleotide sequence: TGTGCCAGTAGTAGGGGGGGGAACACTGAAGCTTTCTTT. Its translation is CASSRGGNTEAFF. The chain employs TRBV19 and TRBJ1-1; a possible D gene is TRBD1 (5 bases). Germline CDR1 reads LNHDA; CDR2 reads SQIVND (reference sequence). The CDR3 covers 13 residues. The V end was cut by 4 bases, the J end by 1 base, with 7 bases between.

This sequence joins TRBV19 and TRBJ1-5; 8 bases agree with TRBD1. The CDR3 is 13 residues long. Trimming removed 6 bases from V and 5 bases from J; junction bases left unmatched: 3. Germline V gene lookup returns CDR1 LNHDA and CDR2 SQIVND (reference sequence). The CDR3 region is CASRNRGYQPQHF. CDR3 bases: TGTGCCAGTAGGAACAGGGGGTATCAGCCCCAGCATTTT. The full variable domain, its missing parts supplied by reference TRBV19 and TRBJ1-5, is DGGITQSPKYLFRKEGQNVTLSCEQNLNHDAMYWYRQDPGQGLRLIYYSQIVNDFQKGDIAEGYSVSREKKESFPLTVTSAQKNPTAFYLCASRNRGYQPQHFGDGTRLSIL.

The chain couples TRBV28 to TRBJ1-2; D remains unclear. CDR1 and CDR2 (germline): MDHEN, SYDVKM. The CDR3 extends over 13 amino acids. V dropped 3 bases and J dropped 4 bases, with 9 bases sitting between them. CDR3 DNA: TGTGCCAGCAGTTTGCCGGGGAGCTATGGCTACACCTTC. Translation gives CASSLPGSYGYTF.

The chain links TRBV10-2 to TRBJ2-7, with no clear D. Germline V gene sequence: CDR1 WSHSY, CDR2 SAAADI. The CDR3 loop spans 13 amino acids. The V end lost 6 bases, the J end lost 4 bases, and 13 bases lay between the germline ends. CDR3 residues: CASSGSAGYEQYF. The CDR3 region has the DNA TGCGCCAGCAGCGGCAGCGCCGGTTACGAGCAGTACTTC.

The J gene is TRBJ2-7, the V gene TRBV7-3; 10 nucleotides line up with TRBD1. This CDR3 region has 15 residues. Germline V gene lookup returns CDR1 SGHTA and CDR2 FQGTGA. Trimming at V came to 4 bases and at J to 5 bases, leaving 8 bases not matched to a gene. The CDR3 loop reads CASSSTGGAGNEQYF. The CDR3 DNA reads as TGTGCCAGCAGCTCGACAGGGGGCGCGGGGAACGAGCAGTACTTC.

The gene calls are TRBV19 and TRBJ2-4; D is perhaps TRBD2 (5 bases). Germline CDR1 LNHDA, CDR2 SQIVND (reference sequence). This CDR3 is built from 15 residues. V was pared by 3 bases and J by 0 bases, with 9 bases between. The CDR3 region has the DNA TGTGCCAGTAGTATTTTCCGGGGAGCCAAAAACATTCAGTACTTC. Amino acid sequence: CASSIFRGAKNIQYF.

This chain uses TRBV7-9 with TRBJ1-5, with a tentative D call TRBD1 (6 bases). Trimming shortened V by 5 bases and J by 5 bases, and 13 bases separated the two germline ends. CDR1 is SEHNR and CDR2 is FQNEAQ in the germline V gene (reference sequence). The CDR3 has 14 amino acids. As DNA, the CDR3 is TGTGCCAGCAGCCTGGGGGCAGGCGATCAGCCCCAGCATTTT. It codes for CASSLGAGDQPQHF.

V usage is TRBV12-3 or TRBV12-4 and J usage is TRBJ2-7; TRBD1 matches at 10 bases. The CDR3 is 13 amino acids. The junction had 4 bases not matched to a gene; V was cut back by 6 bases and J by 5 bases. The CDR3 coding sequence is TGTGCCAGCAGCGACAGGGGGCGGGACGAGCAGTACTTC. Translation gives CASSDRGRDEQYF.

This chain uses TRBV4-2 with TRBJ2-7; perhaps D is TRBD1 or TRBD2 (5 bases each). V lost 1 base, J lost 6 bases, and 13 bases lay in between. Germline values: CDR1 LGHNA, CDR2 YNFKEQ. The CDR3 is 14 amino acids. Here the CDR3 DNA reads TGTGCCAGCAGCCAAGCGGGGCCTGGGGTCGAGCAGTACTTC. It translates to CASSQAGPGVEQYF.

The chain couples TRBV7-3 to TRBJ2-2; 7 bases fit TRBD2. This CDR3 comprises 16 residues. V trimming: 1 base; J trimming: 0 bases; junction bases outside the gene matches: 2. CDR1 is SGHTA, CDR2 FQGTGA, per germline. The CDR3 DNA is TGTGCCAGCAGCTTAATAGCGGGTGCGAACACCGGGGAGCTGTTTTTT. This sequence encodes CASSLIAGANTGELFF.

The chain has TRBV29-1 and TRBJ1-5; weak D call: TRBD1 (5 bases). CDR3 length equals 12 residues. Trimming cost V 7 bases and J 4 bases, with 11 bases left between them. CDR1 and CDR2 (germline): SQVTM, ANQGSEA. The CDR3 bases are TGCAGCGCCGGACACGGAAATCAGCCCCAGCATTTT. It specifies CSAGHGNQPQHF.

The chain links TRBV19 to TRBJ1-6; D remains ambiguous. Trimming took off 9 bases at V and 13 bases at J, with 22 bases between the two ends. CDR3 length: 14 residues. CDR1 is LNHDA, CDR2 SQIVND, per germline (reference sequence). The CDR3 loop is CASANPDEFRPLHF. The CDR3 bases are TGTGCCAGCGCAAACCCAGACGAATTCAGGCCCCTCCACTTT.

Here the CDR3 reads CAISEPGTGKETQYF. The CDR3 region has the DNA TGTGCCATCAGTGAACCCGGGACAGGGAAAGAGACCCAGTACTTC. V gene TRBV10-3 combines with J gene TRBJ2-5, with 9 bases lining up with TRBD1. Germline V gene lookup returns CDR1 ENHRY and CDR2 SYGVKD. Trimming cost V 3 bases and J 3 bases; bases outside gene matches: 5. The CDR3 has 15 residues.

The V and J genes are TRBV6-2 or TRBV6-3 and TRBJ1-2; TRBD1 is a possible D gene (5 bases). Germline V gives CDR1 MNHEY, CDR2 SVGEGT. V shed 0 bases and J shed 3 bases, with 8 bases lying between them. This CDR3 comprises 14 residues. The CDR3 is CASSYSTGDYGYTF. CDR3 DNA sequence: TGTGCCAGCAGTTACTCCACGGGGGACTATGGCTACACCTTC.

The V gene is TRBV30, the J gene TRBJ1-3, with D perhaps TRBD1 (5 bases). V gave up 3 bases and J gave up 4 bases, with 19 bases separating them. The CDR3 contains 16 residues. Germline assignment: CDR1 GTSNPN and CDR2 SVGIG (reference sequence). This CDR3 reads CAWSLGGAGVGNTIYF. The CDR3, as DNA: TGTGCCTGGAGCTTAGGAGGGGCAGGAGTAGGAAACACCATATATTTT.

This chain joins TRBV5-1 and TRBJ2-2; possibly TRBD2 for D (6 bases). In germline, CDR1 is SGHRS, CDR2 YFSETQ. This CDR3 has 15 amino acids. The V and J ends lost 5 bases and 8 bases respectively, with 19 bases between them. CDR3 nucleotides: TGCGCCAGCAGGATAATAGCGGTCGTTGAAGGGGAGCTGTTTTTT. Translated, it gives CASRIIAVVEGELFF.

The rearrangement joins TRBV11-2 to TRBJ1-6; D not resolved. CDR3 length: 13 amino acids. The V and J ends lost 1 base and 5 bases respectively, with 3 bases between them. CDR1 SGHAT and CDR2 FQNNGV come from the germline V gene. Here the CDR3 reads CASSLVDNSPLHF. For the CDR3, the DNA is TGTGCCAGCAGCTTAGTAGATAATTCACCCCTCCACTTT.

The CDR3 region is CASSQDHQSLYEQYF. The CDR3 DNA sequence: TGTGCCAGCAGCCAAGATCATCAGAGTCTCTACGAGCAGTACTTC. V is TRBV3-1 (or the pseudogene TRBV3-2) and J is TRBJ2-7; D gene uncertain. The CDR3 extends over 15 amino acids. V dropped 0 bases and J dropped 3 bases, with 12 bases sitting between them. CDR1 and CDR2 (germline): LGHDT, YNNKEL (reference sequence).